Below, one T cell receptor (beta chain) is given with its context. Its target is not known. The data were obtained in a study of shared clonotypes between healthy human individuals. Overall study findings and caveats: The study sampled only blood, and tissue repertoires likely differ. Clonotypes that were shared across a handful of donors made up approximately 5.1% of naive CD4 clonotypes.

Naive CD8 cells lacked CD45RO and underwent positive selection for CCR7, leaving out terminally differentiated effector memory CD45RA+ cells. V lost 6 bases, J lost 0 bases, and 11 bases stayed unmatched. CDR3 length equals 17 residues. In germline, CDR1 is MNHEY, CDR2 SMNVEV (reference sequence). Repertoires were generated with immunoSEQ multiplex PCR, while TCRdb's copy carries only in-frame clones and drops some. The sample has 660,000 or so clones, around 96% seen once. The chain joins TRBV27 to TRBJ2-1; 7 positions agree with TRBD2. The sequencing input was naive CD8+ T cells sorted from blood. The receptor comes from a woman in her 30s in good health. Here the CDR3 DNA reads TGTGCCAGCAGACTAAACGCCGGGACTAACTCCTACAATGAGCAGTTCTTC. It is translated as CASRLNAGTNSYNEQFF.